Sequencing of this T cell receptor beta chain was carried out in a study of blood T cell repertoires in COVID-19. Overall study context: Donors in the United States, Italy and Spain gave samples during acute or convalescent COVID-19. Nucleic acid was either cDNA or gDNA, and it came from T cells, B-cell-depleted T cells, or PBMCs.

Germline CDR1 and CDR2: LGHDT and YNNKEL (reference sequence). Trimming removed 0 bases from V and 4 bases from J, with 6 bases in between. CDR3 length: 14 amino acids. Authors' processing steps: Reference gene primer amplification yielded estimated nucleated cell counts. Clones were read by immunoSEQ multiplex PCR, and TCRdb kept only the in-frame ones, dropping some. The V and J calls and clone size were taken over from that table, and D and trimming were inferred from the DNA. The profile shows tens of thousands of clones, 87% of them singletons. The material sequenced was peripheral blood. This TCR came from a male donor with acute or convalescent COVID-19. The chain uses TRBV3-1 (or the pseudogene TRBV3-2) and TRBJ1-4; D gene uncertain. The CDR3 nucleotides are TGTGCCAGCAGCCAAGAAAGACTTAATGAAAAACTGTTTTTT. It encodes CASSQERLNEKLFF.